The 9 T cell receptor beta chains in this list originate from one sample, sequenced in a study of T cell responses to AZD1222 COVID-19 vaccine. Assay: immunoSEQ multiplex PCR; the TCRdb copy retains only in-frame clones and omits some. The repertoire holds 95,000 to 150,000 clones, with roughly 88% as singletons. The specimen comprised peripheral blood, sampled 28 days after the second AZD1222 dose. Receptors originate from an adult who received the AZD1222 COVID-19 vaccine.

The J gene is TRBJ2-3, the V gene TRBV24-1; 7 bases are a match to TRBD1. Trimming at V came to 0 bases and at J to 3 bases, leaving 8 bases not matched to a gene. CDR1 KGHDR and CDR2 SFDVKD come from the germline V gene. CDR3 length: 17 amino acids. CDR3 sequence reads: CATSDLSHTGVTDTQYF. The CDR3 DNA reads TGTGCCACCAGTGATTTGAGTCATACAGGGGTAACAGATACGCAGTATTTT.

The chain links TRBV28 to TRBJ1-1; D is possibly TRBD1 (5 bases). Germline V gene sequence: CDR1 MDHEN, CDR2 SYDVKM. This CDR3 contains 15 residues. V lost 5 bases, J lost 2 bases, and 15 bases lay in between. CDR3 in amino acids: CASSLSRVGNTEAFF. The CDR3 DNA reads as TGTGCCAGCAGTCTTTCCAGGGTAGGAAACACTGAAGCTTTCTTT.

The rearrangement links TRBV9 to TRBJ1-6; a possible D gene is TRBD1 (5 bases). Trimming shortened V by 0 bases and J by 7 bases, and 11 bases separated the two germline ends. Per the germline V gene, CDR1 is SGDLS and CDR2 is YYNGEE. The CDR3 covers 15 residues. The CDR3 sequence: CASSVDGGVNSPLHF. The CDR3 coding sequence is TGTGCCAGCAGCGTAGATGGGGGAGTAAATTCACCCCTCCACTTT.

The chain recombines TRBV27 with TRBJ1-1; maybe TRBD1 (5 bases). V lost 6 bases to trimming and J lost 2 bases, with 13 bases between them. Germline loops: CDR1 MNHEY, CDR2 SMNVEV (reference sequence). This CDR3 contains 14 residues. As DNA, the CDR3 is TGTGCCAGCAGCACCGGGGGGATTAACACTGAAGCTTTCTTT. Its translation is CASSTGGINTEAFF.

This rearrangement joins TRBV7-9 to TRBJ1-2; 7 bases line up with TRBD1. The CDR3 has 14 residues. Trimming removed 4 bases from V and 1 base from J; junction bases left unmatched: 3. The germline V gene has CDR1 SEHNR and CDR2 FQNEAQ (reference sequence). CDR3 amino acids: CASSWGQINYGYTF. CDR3 bases: TGTGCCAGCAGCTGGGGACAGATTAACTATGGCTACACCTTC.

The chain carries TRBV30 and TRBJ2-2; 9 bases fit TRBD2. The CDR3 sequence is 14 residues long. V lost 5 bases, J lost 5 bases, and 6 bases stayed unmatched. CDR1 GTSNPN and CDR2 SVGIG come from the germline V gene (reference sequence). CDR3 in DNA: TGTGCCTGGGGAGGAGCGGGGGGAACCGGGGAGCTGTTTTTT. Its protein is CAWGGAGGTGELFF.

The chain employs TRBV10-2 and TRBJ2-7, with 10 bases lining up with TRBD2. The CDR3 loop spans 16 amino acids. The V gene's germline CDR1 is WSHSY and CDR2 SAAADI. The trim removed 4 bases at V and 0 bases at J, leaving 6 bases unmatched. CDR3 sequence reads: CASSVGSGGLSYEQYF. The CDR3 nucleotides read TGCGCCAGCAGTGTGGGTAGCGGGGGGCTCTCCTACGAGCAGTACTTC.

This rearrangement joins TRBV5-8 to TRBJ2-5, with 12 bases matching TRBD1. CDR3 length: 15 amino acids. Germline CDR1 is SGHTS and CDR2 is YDEGEE. Trimming removed 4 bases from V and 4 bases from J; junction bases left unmatched: 5. The CDR3 loop is CASSRDRGHGETQYF. The CDR3 DNA reads TGTGCCAGCAGCCGGGACAGGGGGCATGGAGAGACCCAGTACTTC.

The CDR3 coding sequence is TGTGCCAGCAGTCGGGACAGTTCGTTTCAGCCCCAGCATTTT. Translated: CASSRDSSFQPQHF. The gene calls are TRBV6-2 or TRBV6-3 and TRBJ1-5, with 7 bases aligning to TRBD1. Germline V gene data show CDR1 as MNHEY and CDR2 as SVGEGT. Germline trimming cut 5 bases from V and 6 bases from J; bases unmatched to any gene: 7. The CDR3 consists of 14 residues.